This record looks at one T cell receptor (beta chain) sequence and its context. What antigen it recognizes has not been identified. Nothing much larger sits one base from this clone, and base qualities are not available. Receptor amplification or capture employed the immunoSEQ multiplex PCR assay. A mixture of 60 forward primers for TCR Vbeta segments and 13 reverse primers for TCR Jbeta segments was used in the multiplex PCR. The CDR3 region of rearranged TCR beta genes was amplified from genomic DNA with a multiplex PCR assay. The amplified TCR beta libraries were sequenced on the Illumina HiSeq System as 87-base-pair reads. The study's own analysis went as follows. A later analysis tallied roughly 80 million unique TCR beta chains across the 700 or so repertoires, and about 10 million of those chains were shared by two or more donors. Raw reads were error-corrected and collapsed into unique sequences by a nearest-neighbor algorithm in which closely related sequences were merged to remove PCR and sequencing errors. Alignment of CDR3 sequences to IMGT reference sequences was used to assign V, D and J gene segments. Each retained sequence needed at least a six-nucleotide match to both a V gene segment and a J gene segment. A rearrangement was called productive if the CDR3 had no stop codons and remained in frame with V and J, and every other rearrangement was called non-productive. CDR3 was defined by IMGT convention, running from the second conserved V-encoded cysteine to the conserved J-encoded phenylalanine. The earlier analysis of 550 to 650 of the donors excluded any sequence lacking an unambiguous match to a single V gene segment. An earlier analysis of several hundred of the donors called V segments functional above 56.7% productive rearrangements and segregating when the between-donor standard deviation exceeded 5%. A statistical classification framework was built for diagnosing cytomegalovirus status from the catalog of TCR beta chain sequences. In a later analysis, TCR nucleotide sequences were compared against IMGT/GENE-DB human TR gene sequences so that V and J genes could be assigned. The TCRdist pipeline was used in a later analysis to assign CDR3 sequences and most-parsimonious VDJ recombination scenarios. In a later analysis, each TCR beta chain was defined by its CDR3 amino acid sequence together with its V-gene family, and reads without a unique V-gene family were excluded. As a way to deal with suspected cross-contamination and a sequencing artifact, a later analysis dropped 500 to 700 nucleotide sequences that were highly shared and had low generation probability. A later analysis calculated a clonal expansion index for each public chain from normalized within-repertoire ranks of inferred template counts. A later analysis computed generation probabilities with a VDJ recombination model fitted to out-of-frame rearrangements, and checked the results against IGoR. Hypergeometric tests were used in a later analysis to score TCR-TCR, TCR-HLA and TCR-CMV co-occurrence, with a repertoire-size bias correction applied to the TCR pairs. A later analysis estimated false discovery rates by permuting HLA or CMV assignments 20 times. In a later analysis, co-occurring TCRs were grouped using DBSCAN, and TCRdist sequence similarity was added for clustering within HLA-allele-positive subsets. Repertoires with fewer than 30,000 or more than 120,000 public chains, plus five repertoires with anomalous nucleotide sharing, were excluded from co-occurrence clustering. TCRdb stores this immuneACCESS table with in-frame sequences only. Part of the clones is absent; in the studies checked, under half of the shortfall reflects unresolved V genes, and no reason is known for the rest. V, J and clone size were drawn from that table, and D and trimming were deduced from the DNA. The sample yields around 130,000 clones; about 80% were counted once. In total, the top ten clones hold about 2.9% of the sample.

At the junction V is shortened by 7 bases and J by 3 bases, with 12 bases in between. The CDR1 and CDR2 encoded by the germline V gene are SQVTM and ANQGSEA. Spanning cysteine to phenylalanine, the CDR3 consists of 12 amino acids. The DNA shown is the 36-base CDR3, in frame from base 1. The cohort comprised around 700 healthy bone marrow donors. At the time of sampling, every cohort member was nominally healthy, though immune exposures that went unrecorded were likely present. The donor tested CMV seronegative and was one of the 352 seronegative cohort members. A peripheral blood sample was collected from each donor, and TCR beta sequencing was performed on peripheral blood mononuclear cells. Genomic DNA was extracted from the blood cell samples with the Qiagen DNeasy Blood Extraction Kit. The sample originates from a study of cytomegalovirus exposure and HLA in healthy donors (dated by TCRdb to about 2017). General notes on the study: An earlier analysis of around 600 of the donors reported 276 Gb of sequence data and 117 million unique TCR beta sequences from 190 million or so T cells. About 330 gigabases of sequencing data and around 80 million unique TCR sequences made up an early release that covered approximately 650 HLA-typed donors. Of the roughly 400 genotyped donors, 65% to 90% fell in the genetic ancestry cluster associated with self-reported Caucasian donors. The aim of the study was to test whether cataloging public T cell receptors could identify signatures of past pathogen exposure. The study used immunosequencing to profile the T cell repertoires of about 670 subjects and linked those repertoires to cytomegalovirus serostatus. In addition to the first cohort of 666 subjects, a separate validation cohort of 130 or so different subjects was used. High-throughput TCR immunosequencing, statistical association of individual TCRs with disease status, and machine learning were combined to predict cytomegalovirus infection status. A later analysis re-analyzed previously published TCR beta repertoires from 666 donors and added high-resolution HLA genotyping to study TCR occurrence patterns. The later analysis used no new phenotypic data to find candidate immune exposures, relying instead on TCR beta sequences and their occurrence across donors. To decide whether each TCR beta V gene segment behaved as functional or pseudogenic, an earlier analysis of nearly 600 of the donors relied on high-throughput TCR beta sequencing. Donor age, sex, ethnicity and CMV serostatus were collected together with the repertoire data. A later genetic analysis took genome-wide SNP genotypes for about 55% of the roughly 700 donors and used that subset as a discovery cohort. Every repertoire in the discovery cohort had been generated on one and the same sequencing platform. HLA typing covered class I and class II loci at four-digit resolution. The number of donors typed differed by locus, with about 629-630 for A, B, C, DRB1 and DQB1, more than 500 for DQA1, approximately 580 for DPA1, and some 470 for DPB1. Roughly five DR-DQ haplotypes were treated as single units for association and clustering because of strong linkage in the cohort. Among 398 genotyped donors of the cohort, an average of approximately 200,000 unique TCR beta nucleotide sequences was sequenced per donor, of which roughly 17% were non-productive.

Overall study results and their limits: In an earlier analysis of roughly 500 of the donors, most TCR beta V segments appeared in productive rearrangements about 87% or about 30% of the time, broadly matching IMGT annotations. Most CMV-associated TCR beta chains appeared to be HLA-restricted in a later analysis, and the HLA associations seemed to be driven largely by CMV exposure. Some IMGT-functional V segments, including TRBV6-2 and TRBV6-3, could not be distinguished by the 87-base-pair reads and were therefore excluded. Correlated functional status among segregating V segments might be attributable to linkage disequilibrium, but an unknown experimental factor could not be ruled out. Several of the top co-occurrence clusters appeared to be linked to parvovirus B19, influenza, CMV and Epstein-Barr virus, according to a later analysis. Because HLA typing was missing for some donors at each locus, association tests included only the typed subset. Across donors, most TCR sequences were observed very rarely, whereas some public TCRs were present in many individuals. Sequencing depth was assumed to be roughly uniform across donors in the presence/absence analyses, though that assumption may not hold. When HLA alleles, especially DR and DQ, strongly co-occurred, TCR associations were difficult to assign to individual alleles. In a later analysis, TCR association rates were found to vary across HLA loci, with the most associated TCRs seen for DRB1 alleles and the fewest for HLA-C alleles. The earlier analysis of some 540 of the donors excluded about 16 rarely observed V segments, including chromosome 9 orphons, because counts were too low. In a later analysis, HLA-associated TCR beta chains were found to be more clonally expanded and to have lower generation probabilities than equally common non-associated chains. The only immune exposure information available for the cohort was CMV serostatus. An association between a missense DCLRE1C variant and V-gene and J-gene trimming of TCR beta chains was found in a later genetic analysis and replicated in an independent cohort. The classifier was reported to diagnose cytomegalovirus status with high specificity and sensitivity in both the original cohort and the validation cohort. This cohort had only TCR beta chains sequenced, and the lack of alpha or paired-chain data limited which features could be detected. A cluster of highly shared sequence variants was judged likely to represent a technical artifact of the sequencing pipeline. A total of about 180 TCR beta chains were listed by the study as associated with cytomegalovirus. According to the authors, the approach could potentially be generalized to other disease states and immunological phenotypes. A few of the identified cytomegalovirus-associated TCR beta chains were confirmed in vitro to be specific for cytomegalovirus antigens. A further reported finding was that TCR beta sequences accurately predicted the HLA-A and HLA-B alleles for most subjects in the first cohort. In a later analysis, 15,000 to 20,000 TCR beta sequences were associated with specific HLA alleles at a false discovery rate of 0.05. A later genetic analysis reported fewer N-insertions in productive TCRs among donors in an Asian-associated ancestry cluster than the approximately 670-donor mean.

This receptor was obtained from a boy aged 2 to 9 in good health and CMV-seronegative. The sequence joins TRBV29-1 to TRBJ1-1; TRBD1 is perhaps the D gene, given 5 matching bases. Sequenced input: PBMCs. In nucleotide form, the sequence is TGCAGCGGGGGGACTTTCGACACTGAAGCTTTCTTT. It codes for CSGGTFDTEAFF.